This record covers a single T cell receptor (beta chain). The trim removed 6 bases at V and 2 bases at J, leaving 5 bases unmatched. This CDR3 spans 16 amino acids. The germline gives CDR1 SNHLY, CDR2 FYNNEI. Researchers report immunoSEQ v3.0 was run at survey level. Profiling relied on immunoSEQ multiplex PCR, and the TCRdb table lists in-frame clones only, not all of them. The data contain some 22,000 clones, about 85% of them singletons. The record originates from a study of long-term antiretroviral therapy in people with HIV. Sequencing used unsorted PBMCs, obtained 1.6 years after starting antiretroviral therapy. This chain connects TRBV2 to TRBJ2-1; TRBD2 aligns across 12 bases. The sequence was collected from a man aged 40-49 years with HIV. The CDR3 is CASSALAGGTYNEQFF. The DNA of the CDR3 is TGTGCCAGCAGCGCACTAGCGGGAGGAACCTACAATGAGCAGTTCTTC.